This T cell receptor beta chain was identified during a study of blood T cell repertoires in COVID-19. Original methodology: Estimates of nucleated cell counts were drawn from the amplification of reference gene primers. TCRdb's table, derived via immunoSEQ multiplex PCR, lists solely in-frame clones and lacks some. The V and J calls and clone size are taken from that table; D and trimming were inferred from the DNA. The sample has about 220,000 clones; less than 85% are singletons. Trimming cost V 6 bases and J 8 bases; bases outside gene matches: 10. CDR3 length: 14 amino acids. Looked up from germline, CDR1 is SNHLY and CDR2 is FYNNEI.

The chain is built from TRBV2 and TRBJ1-2; TRBD1 aligns across 9 bases. The receptor was isolated from a woman aged 70-85 years with acute or convalescent COVID-19. Sequenced input: peripheral blood. The CDR3 loop is CASRAGQGNQGYTF. The CDR3 DNA reads as TGTGCCAGCAGAGCTGGACAGGGGAACCAAGGCTACACCTTC.